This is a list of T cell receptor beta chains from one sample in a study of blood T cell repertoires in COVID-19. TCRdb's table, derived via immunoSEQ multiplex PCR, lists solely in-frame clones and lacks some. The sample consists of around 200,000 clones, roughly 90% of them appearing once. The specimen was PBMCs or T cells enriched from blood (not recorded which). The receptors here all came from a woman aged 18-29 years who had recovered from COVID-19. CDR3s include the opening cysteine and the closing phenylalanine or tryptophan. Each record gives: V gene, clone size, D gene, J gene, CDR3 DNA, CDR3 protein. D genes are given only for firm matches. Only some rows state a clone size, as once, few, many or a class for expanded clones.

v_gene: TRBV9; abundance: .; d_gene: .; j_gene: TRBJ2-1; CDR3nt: TGTGCCAGCAGCGTAGGTCGGAGGGTAGGGCACAATGAGCAGTTCTTC; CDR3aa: CASSVGRRVGHNEQFF
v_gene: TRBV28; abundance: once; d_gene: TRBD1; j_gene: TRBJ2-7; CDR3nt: TGTGCCAGCAGTGACCGGGACAGGGGATACGAGCAGTACTTC; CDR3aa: CASSDRDRGYEQYF
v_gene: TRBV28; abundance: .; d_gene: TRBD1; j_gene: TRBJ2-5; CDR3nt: TGTGCCAGCAGTTTCGTACAGGGGCGACGGGAGACCCAGTACTTC; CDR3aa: CASSFVQGRRETQYF
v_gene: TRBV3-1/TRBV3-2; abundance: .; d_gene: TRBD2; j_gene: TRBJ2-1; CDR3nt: TGTGCCAGCAGCCATCCGGGACTAATGGCATCTGAGCAGTTCTTC; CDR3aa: CASSHPGLMASEQFF
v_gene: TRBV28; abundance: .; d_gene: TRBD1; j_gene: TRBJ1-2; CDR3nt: TGTGCCAGCAGTACCGACGCAGGGGGCATTGGCTACACCTTC; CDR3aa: CASSTDAGGIGYTF
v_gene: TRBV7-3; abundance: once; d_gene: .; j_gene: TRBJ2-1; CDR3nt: TGTGCCAGCAGGCGAGAAACGGGAGCGTACAATGAGCAGTTCTTC; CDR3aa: CASRRETGAYNEQFF
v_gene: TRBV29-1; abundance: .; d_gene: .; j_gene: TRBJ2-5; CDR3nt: TGCAGCGTTGCCGGCAGACTGTACCAAGAGACCCAGTACTTC; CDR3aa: CSVAGRLYQETQYF
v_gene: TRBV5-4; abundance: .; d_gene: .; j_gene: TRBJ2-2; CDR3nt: TGTGCCAGCAGCTTGGACCCTAGCGTTGACACCGGGGAGCTGTTTTTT; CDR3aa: CASSLDPSVDTGELFF
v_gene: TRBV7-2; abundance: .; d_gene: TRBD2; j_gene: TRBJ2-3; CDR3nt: TGTGCCAGCAGTTCTGGACTAGCGGGAGAAGGCACAGATACGCAGTATTTT; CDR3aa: CASSSGLAGEGTDTQYF
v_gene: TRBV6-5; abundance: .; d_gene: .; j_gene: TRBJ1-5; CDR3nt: TGTGCCACAAAAGACCCGGGGAGTAATCAGCCCCAGCATTTT; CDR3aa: CATKDPGSNQPQHF
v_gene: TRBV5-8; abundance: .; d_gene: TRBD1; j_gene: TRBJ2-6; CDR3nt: TGTGCCAGCAGCTTGGCTCTCAGGGGGCGAGCTAATGGGGCCAACGTCCTGACTTTC; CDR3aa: CASSLALRGRANGANVLTF
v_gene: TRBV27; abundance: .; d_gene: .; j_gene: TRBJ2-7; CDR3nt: TGTGCCAGCAGTTTCTACAGGGCTGGGGAGCAGTACTTC; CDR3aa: CASSFYRAGEQYF
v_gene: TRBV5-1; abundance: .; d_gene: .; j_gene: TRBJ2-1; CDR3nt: TGCGCCAGCAGCTTGGGATTTGGGCTCTCCTACAATGAGCAGTTCTTC; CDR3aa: CASSLGFGLSYNEQFF
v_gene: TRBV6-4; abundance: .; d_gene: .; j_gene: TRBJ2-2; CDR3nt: TGTGCCAGCAGTGACTCGGGGCGGAGGGAACACACCGGGGAGCTGTTTTTT; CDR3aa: CASSDSGRREHTGELFF
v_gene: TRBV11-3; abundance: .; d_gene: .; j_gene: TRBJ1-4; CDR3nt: TGTGCCAGCAGCTTAGAGGGAGAGGGGGATCTACGCGGAGGAGCTAATGAAAAACTGTTTTTT; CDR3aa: CASSLEGEGDLRGGANEKLFF
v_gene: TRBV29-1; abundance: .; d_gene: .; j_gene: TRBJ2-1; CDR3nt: TGCAGCGAGATCCCACCAACAGGAAATGAGCAGTTCTTC; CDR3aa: CSEIPPTGNEQFF
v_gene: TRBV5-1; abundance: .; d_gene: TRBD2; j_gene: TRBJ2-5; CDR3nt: TGCGCCAGCAGTTTGCCGGGACTAGCGGGAGTTGAGACCCAGTACTTC; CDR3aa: CASSLPGLAGVETQYF
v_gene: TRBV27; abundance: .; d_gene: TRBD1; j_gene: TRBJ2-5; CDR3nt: TGTGCCAGCAGTCTAACAGGGGGCTGGGAGACCCAGTACTTC; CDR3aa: CASSLTGGWETQYF
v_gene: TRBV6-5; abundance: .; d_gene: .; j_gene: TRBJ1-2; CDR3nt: TGTGCCAGCAGAGTAGGACAGCGCTATGGCTACACCTTC; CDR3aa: CASRVGQRYGYTF
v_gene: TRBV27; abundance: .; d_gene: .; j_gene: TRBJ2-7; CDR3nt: TGTGCCAGCAGTTTAGAGTACCGGCGGGAGCAGTACTTC; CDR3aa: CASSLEYRREQYF
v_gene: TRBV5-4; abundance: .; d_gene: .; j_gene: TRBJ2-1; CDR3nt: TGTGCCAGCAGCCCCACGTTAACGGCCTACAATGAGCAGTTCTTC; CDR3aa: CASSPTLTAYNEQFF
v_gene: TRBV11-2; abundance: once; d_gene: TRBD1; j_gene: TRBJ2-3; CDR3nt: TGTGCCAGCAGCTTCCGGGACAGGGGCACAGATACGCAGTATTTT; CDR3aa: CASSFRDRGTDTQYF
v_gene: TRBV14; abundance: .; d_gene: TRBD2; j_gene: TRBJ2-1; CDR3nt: TGTGCCAGCAGCCAAGGAGCGGGAGTTTACAATGAGCAGTTCTTC; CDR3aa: CASSQGAGVYNEQFF